This TCR beta chain was profiled in a study of T cell changes during pregnancy in multiple sclerosis. The CDR3 is made up of 15 amino acids. CDR1 is SQVTM and CDR2 is ANQGSEA in the germline V gene. The V segment lost 0 bases and the J segment 8 bases; nucleotides outside the gene matches: 5. Profiled with immunoSEQ multiplex PCR; TCRdb holds only in-frame clones, not every one. The table has 40,000 or so clones, 92% seen once. This specimen was CD8+ T cells from peripheral blood mononuclear cells, taken in the first trimester of pregnancy. The TCR comes from a female donor with multiple sclerosis, enrolled in a pregnancy study. The V and J genes are TRBV29-1 and TRBJ2-1; the match to TRBD2 covers 12 bases. CDR3: CSVEELAGGPDEQFF. The CDR3 DNA reads TGCAGCGTTGAAGAACTAGCGGGGGGCCCCGATGAGCAGTTCTTC.